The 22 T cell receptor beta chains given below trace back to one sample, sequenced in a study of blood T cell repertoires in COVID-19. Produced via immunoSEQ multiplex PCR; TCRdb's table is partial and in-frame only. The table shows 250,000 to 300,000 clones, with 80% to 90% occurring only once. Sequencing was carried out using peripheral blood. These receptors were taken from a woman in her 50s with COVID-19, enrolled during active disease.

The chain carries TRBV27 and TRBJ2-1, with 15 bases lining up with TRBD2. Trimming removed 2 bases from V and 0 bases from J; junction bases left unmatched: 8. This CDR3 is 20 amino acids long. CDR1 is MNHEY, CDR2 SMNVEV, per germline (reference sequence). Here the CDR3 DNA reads TGTGCCAGCAGTTTAGCTGGACTAGCGGGAGGGCCGGGCTCCTACAATGAGCAGTTCTTC. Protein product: CASSLAGLAGGPGSYNEQFF.

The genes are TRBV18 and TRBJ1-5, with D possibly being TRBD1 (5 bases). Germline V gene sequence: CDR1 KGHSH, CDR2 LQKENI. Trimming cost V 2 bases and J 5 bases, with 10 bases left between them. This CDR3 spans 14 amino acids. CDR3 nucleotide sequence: TGTGCCAGCTCACCAGACAGCTCGGATCAGCCCCAGCATTTT. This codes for CASSPDSSDQPQHF.

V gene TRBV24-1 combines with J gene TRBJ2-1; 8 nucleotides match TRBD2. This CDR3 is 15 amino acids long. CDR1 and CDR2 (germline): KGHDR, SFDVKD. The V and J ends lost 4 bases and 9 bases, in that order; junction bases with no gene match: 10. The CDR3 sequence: CATSDPGLGDREQFF. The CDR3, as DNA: TGTGCCACCAGTGACCCGGGACTAGGAGATCGTGAGCAGTTCTTC.

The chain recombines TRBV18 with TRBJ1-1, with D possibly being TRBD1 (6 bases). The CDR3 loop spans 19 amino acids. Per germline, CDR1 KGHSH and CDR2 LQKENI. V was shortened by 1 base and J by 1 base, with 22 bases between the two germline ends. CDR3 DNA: TGTGCCAGCTCACCACAGGGACCGGGACACAAGATTTCGAACACTGAAGCTTTCTTT. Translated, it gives CASSPQGPGHKISNTEAFF. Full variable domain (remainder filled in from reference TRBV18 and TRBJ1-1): NAGVMQNPRHLVRRRGQEARLRCSPMKGHSHVYWYRQLPEEGLKFMVYLQKENIIDESGMPKERFSAEFPKEGPSILRIQQVVRGDSAAYFCASSPQGPGHKISNTEAFFGQGTRLTVV.

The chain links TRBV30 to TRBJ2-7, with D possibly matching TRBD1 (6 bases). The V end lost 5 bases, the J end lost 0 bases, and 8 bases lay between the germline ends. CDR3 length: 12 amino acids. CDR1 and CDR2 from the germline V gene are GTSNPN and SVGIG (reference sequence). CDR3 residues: CAWGQFSYEQYF. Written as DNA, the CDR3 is TGTGCCTGGGGACAGTTCTCCTACGAGCAGTACTTC.

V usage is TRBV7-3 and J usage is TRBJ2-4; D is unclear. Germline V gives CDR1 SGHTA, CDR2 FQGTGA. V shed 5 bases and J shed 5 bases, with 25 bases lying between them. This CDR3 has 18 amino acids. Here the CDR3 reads CASSPQRRATTPENIQYF. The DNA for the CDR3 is TGTGCCAGCAGCCCGCAGAGGCGAGCTACTACCCCTGAAAACATTCAGTACTTC.

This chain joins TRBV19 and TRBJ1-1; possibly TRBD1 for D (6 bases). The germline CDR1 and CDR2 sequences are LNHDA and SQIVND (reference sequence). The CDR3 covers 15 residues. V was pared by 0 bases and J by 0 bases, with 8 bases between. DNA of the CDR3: TGTGCCAGTAGTATAGATGGGGGCGTGAACACTGAAGCTTTCTTT. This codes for CASSIDGGVNTEAFF.

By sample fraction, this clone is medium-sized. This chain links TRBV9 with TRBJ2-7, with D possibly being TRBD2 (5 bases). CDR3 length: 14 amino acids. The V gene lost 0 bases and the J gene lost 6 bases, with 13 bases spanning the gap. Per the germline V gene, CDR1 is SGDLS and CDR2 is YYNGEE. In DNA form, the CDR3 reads TGTGCCAGCAGCGTAGACGGGATCTACGGCGAGCAGTACTTC. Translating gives CASSVDGIYGEQYF. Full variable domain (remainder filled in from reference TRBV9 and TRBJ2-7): DSGVTQTPKHLITATGQRVTLRCSPRSGDLSVYWYQQSLDQGLQFLIQYYNGEERAKGNILERFSAQQFPDLHSELNLSSLELGDSALYFCASSVDGIYGEQYFGPGTRLTVT.

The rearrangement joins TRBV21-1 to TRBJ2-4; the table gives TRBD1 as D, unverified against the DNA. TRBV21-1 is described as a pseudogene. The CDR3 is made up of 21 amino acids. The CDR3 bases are TGTGCCAGCAGCAAAGGCTACAGGGGGCGAAGATTTTTCCTAGCCAAAAACATTCAGTACTTC. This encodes CASSKGYRGRRFFLAKNIQYF.

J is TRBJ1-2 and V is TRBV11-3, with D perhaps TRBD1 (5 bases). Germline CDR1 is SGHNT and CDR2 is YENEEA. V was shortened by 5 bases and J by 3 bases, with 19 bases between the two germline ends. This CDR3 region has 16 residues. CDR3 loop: CASSASTGRGDYGYTF. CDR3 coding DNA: TGTGCCAGCAGCGCCTCCACCGGACGGGGGGACTATGGCTACACCTTC.

The CDR3 DNA reads as TGTGCCTGGTCCTTGGGGGGGACCAAAGAGACCCAGTACTTC. Its protein is CAWSLGGTKETQYF. The chain recombines TRBV30 with TRBJ2-5; 7 nucleotides agree with TRBD2. After removal of 5 bases from V and 3 bases from J, the junction contained 9 bases not matched to a gene. Germline-derived CDR1 and CDR2 are GTSNPN and SVGIG (reference sequence). The CDR3 runs 14 residues.

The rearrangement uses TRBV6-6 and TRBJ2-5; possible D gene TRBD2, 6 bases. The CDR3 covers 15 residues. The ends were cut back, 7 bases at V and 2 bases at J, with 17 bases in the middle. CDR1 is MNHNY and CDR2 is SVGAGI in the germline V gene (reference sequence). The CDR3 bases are TGTGCCAGCACCCCGGGAGTTCAGAGGCAAGAGACCCAGTACTTC. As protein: CASTPGVQRQETQYF.

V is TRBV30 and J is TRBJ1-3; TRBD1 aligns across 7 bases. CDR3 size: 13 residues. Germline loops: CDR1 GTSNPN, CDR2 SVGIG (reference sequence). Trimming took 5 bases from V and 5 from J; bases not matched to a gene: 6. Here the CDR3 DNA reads TGTGCCTGGGGGACAGCCCCTAGAAACACCATATATTTT. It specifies CAWGTAPRNTIYF.

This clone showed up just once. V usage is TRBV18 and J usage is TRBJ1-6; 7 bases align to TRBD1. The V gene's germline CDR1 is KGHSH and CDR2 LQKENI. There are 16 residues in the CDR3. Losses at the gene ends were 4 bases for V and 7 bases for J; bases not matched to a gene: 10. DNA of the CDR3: TGTGCCAGCTCACTCAACGCCGGGACAGAGAATTCACCCCTCCACTTT. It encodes CASSLNAGTENSPLHF.

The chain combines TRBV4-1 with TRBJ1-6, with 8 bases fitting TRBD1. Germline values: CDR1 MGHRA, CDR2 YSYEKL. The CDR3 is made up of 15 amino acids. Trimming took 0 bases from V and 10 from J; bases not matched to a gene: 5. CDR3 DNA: TGCGCCAGCAGCCAAGATCGTTCAGGGGGCTCACCCCTCCACTTT. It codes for CASSQDRSGGSPLHF.

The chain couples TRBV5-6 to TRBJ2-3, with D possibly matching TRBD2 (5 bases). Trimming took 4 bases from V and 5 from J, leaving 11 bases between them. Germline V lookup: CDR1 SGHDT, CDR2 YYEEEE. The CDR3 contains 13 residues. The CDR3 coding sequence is TGTGCCAGCAGCGCGGGTGGGGAAGATACGCAGTATTTT. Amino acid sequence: CASSAGGEDTQYF. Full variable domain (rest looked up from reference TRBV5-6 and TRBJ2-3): DAGVTQSPTHLIKTRGQQVTLRCSPKSGHDTVSWYQQALGQGPQFIFQYYEEEERQRGNFPDRFSGHQFPNYSSELNVNALLLGDSALYLCASSAGGEDTQYFGPGTRLTVL.

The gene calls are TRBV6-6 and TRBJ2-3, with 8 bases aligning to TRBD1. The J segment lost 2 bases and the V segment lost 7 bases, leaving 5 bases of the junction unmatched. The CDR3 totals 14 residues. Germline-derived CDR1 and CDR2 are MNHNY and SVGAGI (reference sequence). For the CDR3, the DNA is TGTGCCAGCACGACAGGGGACATCACAGATACGCAGTATTTT. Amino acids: CASTTGDITDTQYF.

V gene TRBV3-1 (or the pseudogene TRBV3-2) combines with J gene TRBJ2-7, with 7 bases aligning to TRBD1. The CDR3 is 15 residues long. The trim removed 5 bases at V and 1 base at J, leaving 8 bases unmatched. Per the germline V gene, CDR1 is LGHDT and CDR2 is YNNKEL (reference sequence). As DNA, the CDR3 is TGTGCCAGCAGCAGAAACCCGACAGGGTCCTACGAGCAGTACTTC. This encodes CASSRNPTGSYEQYF.

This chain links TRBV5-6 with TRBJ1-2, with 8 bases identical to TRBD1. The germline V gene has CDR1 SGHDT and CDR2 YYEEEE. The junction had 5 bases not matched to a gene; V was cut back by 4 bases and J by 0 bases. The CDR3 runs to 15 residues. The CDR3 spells CASSPGQGSNYGYTF. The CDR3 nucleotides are TGTGCCAGCAGCCCTGGACAGGGCTCTAACTATGGCTACACCTTC.

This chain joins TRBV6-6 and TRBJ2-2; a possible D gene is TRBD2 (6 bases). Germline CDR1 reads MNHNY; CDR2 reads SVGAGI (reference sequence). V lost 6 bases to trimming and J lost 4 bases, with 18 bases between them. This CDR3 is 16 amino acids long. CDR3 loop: CASRPTVGGGTGELFF. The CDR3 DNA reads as TGTGCCAGCAGGCCAACCGTGGGGGGTGGCACCGGGGAGCTGTTTTTT.

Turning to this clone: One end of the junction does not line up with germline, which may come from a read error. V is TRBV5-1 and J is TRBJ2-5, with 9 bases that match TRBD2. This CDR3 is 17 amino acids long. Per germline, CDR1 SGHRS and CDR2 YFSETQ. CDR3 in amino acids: CASSLGILAGSQEAQYF. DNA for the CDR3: TGCGCCAGCAGCTTGGGTATTCTAGCGGGGTCTCAAGAGGCCCAGTACTTC.

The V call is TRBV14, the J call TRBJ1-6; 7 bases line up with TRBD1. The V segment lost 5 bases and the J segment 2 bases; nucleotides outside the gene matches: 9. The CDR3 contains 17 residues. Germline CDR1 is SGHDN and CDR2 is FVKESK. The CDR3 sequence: CASSKTQGVTYNSPLHF. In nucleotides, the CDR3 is TGTGCCAGCAGCAAAACTCAGGGGGTGACCTATAATTCACCCCTCCACTTT.